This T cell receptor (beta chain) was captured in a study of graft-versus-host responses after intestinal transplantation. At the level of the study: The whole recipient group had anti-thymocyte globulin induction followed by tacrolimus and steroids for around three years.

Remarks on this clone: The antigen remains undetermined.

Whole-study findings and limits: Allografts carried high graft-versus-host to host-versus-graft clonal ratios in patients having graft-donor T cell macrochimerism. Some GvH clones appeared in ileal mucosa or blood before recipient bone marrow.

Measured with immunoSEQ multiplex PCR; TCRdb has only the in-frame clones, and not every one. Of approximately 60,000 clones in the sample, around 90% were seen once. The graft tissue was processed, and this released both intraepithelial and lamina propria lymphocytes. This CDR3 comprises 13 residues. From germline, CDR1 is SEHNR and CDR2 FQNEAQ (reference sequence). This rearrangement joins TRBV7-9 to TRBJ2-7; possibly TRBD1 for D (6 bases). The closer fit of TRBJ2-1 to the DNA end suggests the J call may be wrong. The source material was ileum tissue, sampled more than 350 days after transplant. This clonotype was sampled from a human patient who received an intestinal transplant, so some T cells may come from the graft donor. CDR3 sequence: CASSLGQGNEQFF. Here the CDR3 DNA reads TGTGCCAGCAGCTTAGGTCAGGGGAATGAGCAGTTCTTC.